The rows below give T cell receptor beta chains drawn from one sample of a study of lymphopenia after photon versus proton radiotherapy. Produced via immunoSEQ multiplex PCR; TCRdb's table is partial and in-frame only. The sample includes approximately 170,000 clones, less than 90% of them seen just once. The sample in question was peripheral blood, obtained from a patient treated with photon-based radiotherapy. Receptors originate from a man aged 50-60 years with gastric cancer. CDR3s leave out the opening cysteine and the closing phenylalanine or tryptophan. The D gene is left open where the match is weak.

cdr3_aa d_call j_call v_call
ATSRVNQGGGETQY - TRBJ2-5 TRBV15
ASSLDHRYSVGQY - TRBJ2-5 TRBV5-1
ASSPLGGNSGNTIY - TRBJ1-3 TRBV9
ASSFGVRETQY - TRBJ2-5 TRBV7-2
ASSIRDSNQPQH - TRBJ1-5 TRBV19
ASSAPGLVYNEQF - TRBJ2-1 TRBV2
ASSQEGSEQY - TRBJ2-7 TRBV4-1
ASSEAEKLF - TRBJ1-4 TRBV2
ASSSDGTGRFAAF TRBD1 TRBJ1-1 TRBV5-1
ASSLRAREDTQY - TRBJ2-3 TRBV7-6
ASSPYYGTGDTEAF TRBD1 TRBJ1-1 TRBV18
ASSEGTGGRNTIY TRBD1 TRBJ1-3 TRBV25-1
ASSPYLADGGETQY - TRBJ2-5 TRBV14
ASRLGGNTEAF - TRBJ1-1 TRBV6-1
ASSLIPDTTNEKLF - TRBJ1-4 TRBV5-1
ASSDRATNEKLF - TRBJ1-4 TRBV9
ASSEQGQPETQY - TRBJ2-5 TRBV2
ASSATGGTGELF TRBD1 TRBJ2-2 TRBV9
ASSERGVIAVQREQETQY TRBD2 TRBJ2-5 TRBV2
ASSTIRGRSGSYEKLF - TRBJ1-4 TRBV28
ASSRTPDRFNEQF TRBD1 TRBJ2-1 TRBV11-2
ASRQGQH TRBD1 TRBJ1-5 TRBV6-5
ASSGLSWDGYT - TRBJ1-2 TRBV2
ASSAGTVSYNEQF - TRBJ2-1 TRBV9